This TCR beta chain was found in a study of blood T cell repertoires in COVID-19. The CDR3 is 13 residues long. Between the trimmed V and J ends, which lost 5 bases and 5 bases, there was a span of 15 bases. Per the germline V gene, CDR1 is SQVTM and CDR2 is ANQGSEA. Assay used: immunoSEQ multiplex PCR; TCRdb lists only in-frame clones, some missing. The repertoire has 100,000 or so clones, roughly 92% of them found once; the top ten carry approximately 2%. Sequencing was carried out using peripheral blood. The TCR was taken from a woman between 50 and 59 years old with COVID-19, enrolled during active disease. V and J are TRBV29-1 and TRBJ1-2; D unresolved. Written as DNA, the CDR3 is TGCAGCGTTCTAGTGCGGGAATGGTATGGCTACACCTTC. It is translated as CSVLVREWYGYTF.